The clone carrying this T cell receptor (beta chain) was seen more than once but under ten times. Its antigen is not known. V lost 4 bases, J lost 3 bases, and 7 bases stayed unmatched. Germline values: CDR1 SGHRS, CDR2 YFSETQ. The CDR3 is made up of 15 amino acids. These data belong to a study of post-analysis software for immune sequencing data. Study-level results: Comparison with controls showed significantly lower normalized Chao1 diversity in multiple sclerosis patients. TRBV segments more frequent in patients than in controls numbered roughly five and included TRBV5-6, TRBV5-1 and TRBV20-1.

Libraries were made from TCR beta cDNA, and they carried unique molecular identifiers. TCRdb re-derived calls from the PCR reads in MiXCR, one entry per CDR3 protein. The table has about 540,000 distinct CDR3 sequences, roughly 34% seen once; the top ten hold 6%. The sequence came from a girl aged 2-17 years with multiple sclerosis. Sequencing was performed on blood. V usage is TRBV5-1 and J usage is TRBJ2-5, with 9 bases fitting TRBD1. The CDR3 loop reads CASSTRDRVKETQYF. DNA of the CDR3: TGCGCCAGCAGCACCCGGGACAGGGTCAAAGAGACCCAGTACTTC. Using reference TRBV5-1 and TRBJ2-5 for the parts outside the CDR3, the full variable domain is KAGVTQTPRYLIKTRGQQVTLSCSPISGHRSVSWYQQTPGQGLQFLFEYFSETQRNKGNFPGRFSGRQFSNSRSEMNVSTLELGDSALYLCASSTRDRVKETQYFGPGTRLLVL.